This T cell receptor (beta chain) came from a study of CD8 T cells in ankylosing spondylitis. Study-wide results and limits: One TCR beta motif, made up of eight or nine highly homologous variants, appeared characteristic of ankylosing spondylitis blood.

Trimming took off 3 bases at V and 2 bases at J, with 5 bases between the two ends. The germline gives CDR1 SGHAT, CDR2 FQNNGV. This CDR3 is built from 12 residues. One entry per CDR3 protein, called by TCRdb with MiXCR from the 5' RACE reads. Of over 400,000 distinct CDR3 sequences listed, 25% to 30% are singletons. This clonotype was detected a few times. Its antigen is not known. The sequencing input was blood, either unsorted or a sorted T cell fraction (not recorded which). The receptor comes from a male donor with ankylosing spondylitis. The chain is built from TRBV11-2 and TRBJ2-7; D is perhaps TRBD1 or TRBD2 (5 bases each). The CDR3 sequence: CASSLGAYEQYV. The CDR3 nucleotides are TGTGCCAGCAGCTTGGGGGCCTACGAGCAGTACGTC.